A selection of T cell receptor beta chains follows, all from one sample in a study of tumor-infiltrating lymphocytes in primary liver carcinoma. TCRdb redid the calling of the multiplex PCR reads with MiXCR, one entry per CDR3 protein. Of approximately 100,000 distinct CDR3 sequences in the sample, about 62% are singletons; the top ten hold about 12%. Sequencing was performed on liver tumor tissue from sampling region 2. The receptors originated from a woman in her sixties with primary liver carcinoma and hepatitis B virus infection. Each CDR3 is given with its conserved first and last residue. D genes are given only for firm matches. The size entry is marked missing in some rows and otherwise reads once, few, many or a size class.

j_call,v_call,d_call,clone_size,cdr3_nt,cdr3_aa
TRBJ2-1,TRBV5-1,-,-,TGCGCCAGTAGCTTGGGCGGGGGCCTATACATTGAGCAGTTCTTC,CASSLGGGLYIEQFF
TRBJ2-7,TRBV6-5,-,many,TGTGCCAGCAGTTACTCTGTCCGCGGAACAGGGTCGAGGGAGCAGTACTTC,CASSYSVRGTGSREQYF
TRBJ1-5,TRBV12-3/TRBV12-4,-,-,TGTGCCAGCAGTGGGACGGGGAGTCAGCCCCAGCATTTT,CASSGTGSQPQHF
TRBJ1-1,TRBV29-1,-,-,TGCAGCGCGCAAACGGGGGGATCCTTCACTCAAGCTTTCTTC,CSAQTGGSFTQAFF
TRBJ2-6,TRBV28,TRBD1,few,TGTGCCACCATGGGACAGCGCTCTGGGGCCAACGTCCTGACTTTC,CATMGQRSGANVLTF
TRBJ2-5,TRBV9,-,few,TGTGCCAGCAGCGTCTCAGGACGAGAGACCCAGTACTTC,CASSVSGRETQYF
TRBJ2-3,TRBV7-9,-,-,TGTGCCAGCAGCTTAAAGATCGGTAACACAGATACGCAATATTTT,CASSLKIGNTDTQYF
TRBJ2-1,TRBV6-6,-,-,TGTGTCAGCAGTCACACAGATCTCGGGCAGTTCTTC,CVSSHTDLGQFF
TRBJ2-5,TRBV12-3/TRBV12-4,TRBD1,-,TGTGCCAGCAGTCACCCAGGGGGCATGATAGTCCAGTACTTC,CASSHPGGMIVQYF
TRBJ2-1,TRBV11-3,TRBD2,-,TGTGCTAACAGCTTAAGTCAAGGCGGGAGGGCCGGCTACAATGAGCGGTTCTTC,CANSLSQGGRAGYNERFF
TRBJ2-1,TRBV4-2,-,-,TGTGCCAGCAGCCCCGGATGTGGCGGAGGCTACAATGAGCAGTCCTTC,CASSPGCGGGYNEQSF
TRBJ2-1,TRBV11-3,TRBD2,-,TGTGTCAGCAGCTTCGAACTAGCGGGAATTGAGCAGTTCTTC,CVSSFELAGIEQFF
TRBJ1-2,TRBV11-2,-,-,TGTGCCAGCAGCATACCTGCGACCGACAACTATGGCTACACCTTC,CASSIPATDNYGYTF
TRBJ1-1,TRBV12-3/TRBV12-4,TRBD1,-,TGTGGCAGCAGGGGGGGGCGCGGTAGGCGAGACACTGAAGCTATCTTT,CGSRGGRGRRDTEAIF
TRBJ2-1,TRBV11-2,TRBD2,-,TGTGCCAGCAGCCCCTTCCTCCCCCCGACAGCGGGGGATGAGCAGTTCTTC,CASSPFLPPTAGDEQFF
TRBJ2-3,TRBV4-2,-,-,TGTGTTAGCAGCCAAGGGGGGTTAGGGGGTGAGAATACGCAGTATTTT,CVSSQGGLGGENTQYF
TRBJ1-1,TRBV6-1,-,-,TGTGCCAGCAGTGCCCCCGGGGGACTCCGCGATCGGGCTTTTTTT,CASSAPGGLRDRAFF
TRBJ1-3,TRBV29-1,TRBD1,many,TGCAGCGCCACAACCGAAGACAGGGAATGGAACACCATATATTTT,CSATTEDREWNTIYF
TRBJ2-7,TRBV11-2,-,-,TGTGCCAGCAGCCCCCACGAGCAGTACTTC,CASSPHEQYF
TRBJ2-3,TRBV4-1,-,once,TGCGCCAGCAGCCCACAGGGCACAGATGCGCAGTATTTT,CASSPQGTDAQYF
TRBJ1-6,TRBV10-1,-,many,TGCGCCAGCTCCGGGACGAAAAATTCACCCCTCCACTTT,CASSGTKNSPLHF
TRBJ2-7,TRBV28,-,once,-,CASSAGVAGGIYEQSF
TRBJ2-2,TRBV29-1,TRBD1,-,TGCAGCGTGGCACCCTCCGGGACAGGGGACTACACTGGGGAGCTGTTTTTT,CSVAPSGTGDYTGELFF
TRBJ2-1,TRBV7-2,-,-,TGTGCCAGCAGCCCATCCACCAAGCTCTCTGAGCAGTTCTTC,CASSPSTKLSEQFF
TRBJ2-1,TRBV11-2,TRBD2,-,TGTGCCAGCAGCAGGAGACTGTCGGGAGGACCGGGGGATGAGCAGTTCTTC,CASSRRLSGGPGDEQFF
TRBJ2-1,TRBV5-1,TRBD1,many,TGCGCCAGCAGCCGGGACAGGGGGGAATACAATGAGCAGTTCTTC,CASSRDRGEYNEQFF
TRBJ2-1,TRBV12-5,TRBD2,-,TGTGCTAGTGATCCCGGACTACCGGGAGGTTCCGATGAGCAGTTCTTC,CASDPGLPGGSDEQFF
TRBJ2-5,TRBV6-5,TRBD2,-,TGTGCCAACAGACAAGCGGGAGGGGACTACTTC,CANRQAGGDYF
TRBJ1-1,TRBV30,TRBD1,-,TGTGCCTGGATGCAGGGGGGATCGGGAACTGAAGCTTTGTTT,CAWMQGGSGTEALF
TRBJ2-1,TRBV21-1,-,-,TGTGCCAGCAGCTTTGGATATAAGAGGGTAGCGGGAGGGCCCTGTGATGAGCAGTTCTTC,CASSFGYKRVAGGPCDEQFF
TRBJ2-1,TRBV5-4,-,-,TGTGCCAGCAGCTTGAGTGTCTTGGGTTCCTACAATGAGCGGTTCTTC,CASSLSVLGSYNERFF
TRBJ2-1,TRBV14,-,many,TGTGCCAGCAGCCAACGACAGCTGAATGAGCAGTTCTTC,CASSQRQLNEQFF
TRBJ1-2,TRBV6-5,-,-,TGTGCCAGCAGCCTAGACAAGGGAGATGGCTACACCTTC,CASSLDKGDGYTF
TRBJ1-5,TRBV6-1,-,-,TGTGCCAGCAGTGACGAGGGTGGGGATCAGCCCCAACATTTT,CASSDEGGDQPQHF
TRBJ2-7,TRBV11-1,TRBD1,-,TGTACCAGCAGCCTCGGGACAGGGCGCAACTACGAGCAGTACTTC,CTSSLGTGRNYEQYF
TRBJ2-7,TRBV5-1,-,-,TGCGCCAGCAGCGGGGGGGCAACCTACGAGCAGTACTTC,CASSGGATYEQYF
TRBJ2-4,TRBV7-8,TRBD1,-,TGTGCCAGCAGCCAAATTCCGGGACAGGGTCAAAACATTCAGTACTTC,CASSQIPGQGQNIQYF
TRBJ2-2,TRBV7-9,-,-,TGTGCCAGCAGCGCCGCCTCGTGGGTTGGCGGGGAGCTGTTTTTT,CASSAASWVGGELFF
TRBJ2-1,TRBV28,-,-,TGTGCCAGCAGTGGCCTAATAGCGCACTCCTACAATGAGCAGTTCTTC,CASSGLIAHSYNEQFF
TRBJ2-7,TRBV24-1,-,many,TGTGCCACCAGTGATTCAGGCGGGAACAGTAGGTACGAGCAGTACTTC,CATSDSGGNSRYEQYF